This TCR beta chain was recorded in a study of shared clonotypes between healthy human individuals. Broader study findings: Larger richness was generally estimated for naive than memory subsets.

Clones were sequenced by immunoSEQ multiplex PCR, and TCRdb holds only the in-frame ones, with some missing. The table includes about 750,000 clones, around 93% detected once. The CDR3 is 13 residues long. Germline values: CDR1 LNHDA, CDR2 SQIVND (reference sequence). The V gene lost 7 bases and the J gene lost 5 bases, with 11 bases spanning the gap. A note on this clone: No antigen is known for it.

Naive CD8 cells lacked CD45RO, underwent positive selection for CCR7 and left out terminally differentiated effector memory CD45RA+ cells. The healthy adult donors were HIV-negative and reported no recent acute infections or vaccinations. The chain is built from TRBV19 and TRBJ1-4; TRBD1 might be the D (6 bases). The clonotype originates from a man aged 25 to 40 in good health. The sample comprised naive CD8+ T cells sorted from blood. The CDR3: CASNGGLNEKLFF. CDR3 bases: TGTGCCAGTAATGGGGGGCTGAATGAAAAACTGTTTTTT.